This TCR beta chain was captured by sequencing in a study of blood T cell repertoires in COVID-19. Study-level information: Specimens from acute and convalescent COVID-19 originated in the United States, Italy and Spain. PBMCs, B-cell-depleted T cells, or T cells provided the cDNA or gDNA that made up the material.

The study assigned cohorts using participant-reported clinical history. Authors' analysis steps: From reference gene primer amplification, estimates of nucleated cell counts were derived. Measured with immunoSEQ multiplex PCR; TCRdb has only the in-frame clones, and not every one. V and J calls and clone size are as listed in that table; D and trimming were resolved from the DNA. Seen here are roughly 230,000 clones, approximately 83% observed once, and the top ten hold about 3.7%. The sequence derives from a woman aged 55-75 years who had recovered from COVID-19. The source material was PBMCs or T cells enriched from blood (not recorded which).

The CDR3 DNA reads TGTGCCAGCAGCTTGGGGGGAGGGAGTATCGACGAGCAGTACTTC. Residues: CASSLGGGSIDEQYF. The V gene is TRBV27, the J gene TRBJ2-7, with TRBD2 identical over 7 bases. Trimming took 6 bases from V and 5 from J; bases not matched to a gene: 13. CDR1 MNHEY and CDR2 SMNVEV come from the germline V gene (reference sequence). The CDR3 extends over 15 amino acids.